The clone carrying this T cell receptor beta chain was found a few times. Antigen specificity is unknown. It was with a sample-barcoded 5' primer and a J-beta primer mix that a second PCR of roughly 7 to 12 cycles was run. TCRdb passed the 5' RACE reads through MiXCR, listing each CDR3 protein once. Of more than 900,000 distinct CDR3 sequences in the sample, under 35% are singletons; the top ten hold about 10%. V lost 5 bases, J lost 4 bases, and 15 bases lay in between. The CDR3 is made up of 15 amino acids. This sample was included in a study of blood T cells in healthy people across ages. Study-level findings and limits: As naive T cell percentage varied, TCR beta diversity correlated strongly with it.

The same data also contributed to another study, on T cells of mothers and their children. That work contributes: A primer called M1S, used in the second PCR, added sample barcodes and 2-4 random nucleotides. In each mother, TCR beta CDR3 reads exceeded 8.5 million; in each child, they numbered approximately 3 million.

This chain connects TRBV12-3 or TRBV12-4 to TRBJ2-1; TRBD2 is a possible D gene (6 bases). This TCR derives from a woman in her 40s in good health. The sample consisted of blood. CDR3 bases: TGTGCCAGCAGTCCCTCTAGCGAAAGATACAATGAGCAGTTCTTC. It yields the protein CASSPSSERYNEQFF.